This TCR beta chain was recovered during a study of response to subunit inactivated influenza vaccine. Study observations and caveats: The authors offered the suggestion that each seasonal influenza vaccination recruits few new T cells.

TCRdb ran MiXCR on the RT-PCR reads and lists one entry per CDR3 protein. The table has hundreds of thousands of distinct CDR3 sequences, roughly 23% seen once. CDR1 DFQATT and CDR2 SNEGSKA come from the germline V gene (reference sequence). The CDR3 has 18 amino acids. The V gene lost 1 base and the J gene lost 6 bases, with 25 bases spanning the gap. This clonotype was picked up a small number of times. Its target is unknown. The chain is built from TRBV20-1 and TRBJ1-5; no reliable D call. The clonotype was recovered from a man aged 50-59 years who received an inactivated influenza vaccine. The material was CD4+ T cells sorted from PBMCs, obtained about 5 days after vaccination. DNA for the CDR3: TGCAGTGCTAGAGGACCTCTCCCCATGACATGGGTGACTCAGCCCCAGCATTTT. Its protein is CSARGPLPMTWVTQPQHF.